The 17 T cell receptor beta chains in this list originate from one sample, sequenced in a study of cytomegalovirus exposure and HLA in healthy donors. Both 60 Vbeta primers and 13 Jbeta primers went into the PCR. TCRdb's copy holds only in-frame clones and misses some; the assay was immunoSEQ multiplex PCR. The sample carries more than 90,000 clones, around three quarters recorded once. The sequenced sample was PBMCs. These TCRs come from a man aged 50-60 years in good health and CMV-seropositive.

The CDR3 bases are TGTGCCTCTGGGACAGGGATGGCACCCCTCCACTTT. It codes for CASGTGMAPLHF. The rearrangement uses TRBV6-4 and TRBJ1-6, with TRBD1 matching over 9 bases. The CDR3 covers 12 residues. Germline lookup yields CDR1 MRHNA and CDR2 SNTAGT. After removal of 11 bases from V and 11 bases from J, the junction contained 7 bases not matched to a gene.

The V call is TRBV18, the J call TRBJ1-3; 7 positions match TRBD1. Trimming removed 2 bases from V and 4 bases from J; junction bases left unmatched: 5. CDR1 KGHSH and CDR2 LQKENI come from the germline V gene. The CDR3 loop spans 15 amino acids. The CDR3 DNA follows: TGTGCCAGCTCACCAATCAGGGGGATGGGAAACACCATATATTTT. Its protein product is CASSPIRGMGNTIYF.

This clone occurred a few times. V gene TRBV4-1 combines with J gene TRBJ2-7; weak D call: TRBD2 (7 bases). CDR1 is MGHRA and CDR2 is YSYEKL in the germline V gene. V gave up 4 bases and J gave up 2 bases, with 15 bases separating them. The CDR3 is made up of 15 amino acids. The CDR3 region has the DNA TGCGCCAGCAGCCGGGCGGGGGCCTTACCCTACGAGCAGTACTTC. Protein: CASSRAGALPYEQYF.

The gene calls are TRBV28 and TRBJ1-5; D remains ambiguous. CDR1 and CDR2 from the germline V gene are MDHEN and SYDVKM. The CDR3 consists of 14 residues. V was clipped by 10 bases and J by 0 bases, with 13 bases between them. This CDR3 is CATSGGSSNQPQHF. CDR3 bases: TGTGCCACGTCAGGAGGATCTAGCAATCAGCCCCAGCATTTT. Full variable domain (remainder filled in from reference TRBV28 and TRBJ1-5): DVKVTQSSRYLVKRTGEKVFLECVQDMDHENMFWYRQDPGLGLRLIYFSYDVKMKEKGDIPEGYSVSREKKERFSLILESASTNQTSMYLCATSGGSSNQPQHFGDGTRLSIL.

This clone has more than one count but fewer than ten. This chain joins TRBV9 and TRBJ2-7; D is possibly TRBD2 (5 bases). CDR1 SGDLS and CDR2 YYNGEE come from the germline V gene. The V end lost 3 bases, the J end lost 1 base, and 8 bases lay between the germline ends. The CDR3 is 13 amino acids. Here the CDR3 DNA reads TGTGCCAGCAGCGGAGGGCCTTCCTACGAGCAGTACTTC. Protein product: CASSGGPSYEQYF.

The chain has TRBV2 and TRBJ1-1; no clear D gene. The CDR3 is 16 amino acids. Germline V lookup: CDR1 SNHLY, CDR2 FYNNEI. Trimming shortened V by 5 bases and J by 4 bases, and 20 bases separated the two germline ends. CDR3 sequence reads: CASSPYSGFSGTEAFF. CDR3 bases: TGTGCCAGCAGTCCGTACTCGGGGTTCTCAGGCACTGAAGCTTTCTTT.

The J gene is TRBJ2-2, the V gene TRBV18, with a weak D call TRBD1 (5 bases). This CDR3 has 14 residues. CDR1 and CDR2 from the germline V gene are KGHSH and LQKENI. Trimming left V 4 bases short and J 2 bases short, with 8 bases between. The CDR3 DNA sequence: TGTGCCAGCTCACAGGGGATCAACACCGGGGAGCTGTTTTTT. This sequence encodes CASSQGINTGELFF. The whole variable domain, remainder taken from reference TRBV18 and TRBJ2-2, is NAGVMQNPRHLVRRRGQEARLRCSPMKGHSHVYWYRQLPEEGLKFMVYLQKENIIDESGMPKERFSAEFPKEGPSILRIQQVVRGDSAAYFCASSQGINTGELFFGEGSRLTVL.

This chain links TRBV29-1 with TRBJ2-4; D is perhaps TRBD1 (6 bases). From germline, CDR1 is SQVTM and CDR2 ANQGSEA. Trimming took off 5 bases at V and 2 bases at J, with 19 bases between the two ends. CDR3 size: 16 residues. The CDR3 sequence is CSVPQRGKRTKNIQYF. CDR3 DNA sequence: TGCAGCGTTCCTCAGAGGGGGAAGCGAACCAAAAACATTCAGTACTTC.

This clone has just a few counts. This chain links TRBV6-5 with TRBJ1-2; D unresolved. The germline V gene encodes CDR1 MNHEY and CDR2 SVGAGI. Trimming removed 6 bases from V and 1 base from J, with 9 bases in between. The CDR3 is made up of 13 amino acids. The CDR3 is CASSLYNNYGYTF. As DNA, the CDR3 is TGTGCCAGCAGCTTATACAATAACTATGGCTACACCTTC.

The sample holds one count of this clone. The V and J genes are TRBV4-2 and TRBJ2-7; perhaps TRBD2 as D (5 bases). Per the germline V gene, CDR1 is LGHNA and CDR2 is YNFKEQ. V was shortened by 0 bases and J by 4 bases, with 13 bases between the two germline ends. CDR3 length: 15 amino acids. CDR3 in DNA: TGTGCCAGCAGCCAAGAAGGGAGCAGGCAGTACGAGCAGTACTTC. It yields the protein CASSQEGSRQYEQYF.

The chain couples TRBV7-3 to TRBJ2-2, with unresolved D. The CDR3 covers 12 residues. The V end was cut by 4 bases, the J end by 8 bases, with 8 bases between. CDR1 SGHTA and CDR2 FQGTGA come from the germline V gene. The CDR3 protein is CASSSTMGELFF. In DNA, the CDR3 is TGTGCCAGCAGCTCTACCATGGGGGAGCTGTTTTTT.

V and J are TRBV4-1 and TRBJ1-2; D ambiguous. With 0 bases removed from V and 2 bases from J, the gap between germline ends came to 7 bases. CDR3 length equals 14 residues. The germline V gene encodes CDR1 MGHRA and CDR2 YSYEKL. The CDR3 DNA reads TGCGCCAGCAGCCAAGATCCGGGGAACTATGGCTACACCTTC. The encoded protein is CASSQDPGNYGYTF.

V and J are TRBV5-4 and TRBJ2-1; no clear D gene. V dropped 4 bases and J dropped 7 bases, with 6 bases sitting between them. Germline V lookup: CDR1 SGHNT, CDR2 YYREEE (reference sequence). The CDR3 totals 11 residues. CDR3 in DNA: TGTGCCAGCAGCAACTTGAATGAGCAGTTCTTC. Residues: CASSNLNEQFF.

The V and J genes are TRBV6-1 and TRBJ1-5, with 7 bases that match TRBD1. The CDR3 spans 14 residues. After removal of 5 bases from V and 11 bases from J, the junction contained 12 bases not matched to a gene. CDR1 and CDR2 from the germline V gene are MNHNS and SASEGT. CDR3 sequence (DNA): TGTGCCAGCAGTTCCGGGACAGTCAAAAAAACCCAGCATTTT. Translating it yields CASSSGTVKKTQHF.

The chain links TRBV29-1 to TRBJ1-5; possible D gene TRBD1, 5 bases. This CDR3 is 14 amino acids long. The V and J ends lost 5 bases and 2 bases respectively, with 13 bases between them. CDR1 and CDR2 (germline): SQVTM, ANQGSEA. The CDR3 nucleotides are TGCAGCGTTAGGAGGGGAGCGGGCAATCAGCCCCAGCATTTT. The encoded protein is CSVRRGAGNQPQHF.

This rearrangement joins TRBV7-2 to TRBJ2-7, with a tentative D call TRBD2 (6 bases). The CDR3 runs 13 residues. Germline V gene sequence: CDR1 SGHTA, CDR2 FQGNSA. Trimming stripped 0 bases from V and 3 bases from J, with 6 bases between. CDR3 sequence: CASSLARGYEQYF. As DNA, the CDR3 is TGTGCCAGCAGCTTAGCGCGGGGCTACGAGCAGTACTTC.

This chain links TRBV7-6 with TRBJ2-3; 10 bases are a match to TRBD2. Germline CDR1 and CDR2: SGHVS and FNYEAQ. The V gene end was trimmed by 3 bases and the J gene end by 0 bases; junction bases not matched to a gene: 3. The CDR3 sequence is 16 residues long. Here the CDR3 DNA reads TGTGCCAGCAGCTTTTCTAGCGGGAGTAGCACAGATACGCAGTATTTT. The encoded protein is CASSFSSGSSTDTQYF.